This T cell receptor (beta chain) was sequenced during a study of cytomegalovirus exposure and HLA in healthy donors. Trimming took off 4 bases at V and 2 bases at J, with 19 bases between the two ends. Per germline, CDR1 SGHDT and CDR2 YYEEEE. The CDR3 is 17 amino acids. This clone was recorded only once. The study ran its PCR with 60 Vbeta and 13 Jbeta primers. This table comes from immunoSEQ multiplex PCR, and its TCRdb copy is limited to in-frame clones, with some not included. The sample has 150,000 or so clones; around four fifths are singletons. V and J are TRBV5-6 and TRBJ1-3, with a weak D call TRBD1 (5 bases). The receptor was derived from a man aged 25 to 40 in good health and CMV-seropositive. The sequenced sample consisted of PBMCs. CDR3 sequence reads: CASSPPVGTDPGNTIYF. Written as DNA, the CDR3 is TGTGCCAGCAGCCCCCCAGTGGGGACTGATCCTGGAAACACCATATATTTT.